This T cell receptor (beta chain) was sequenced for a study of spatial heterogeneity in lung cancer. Trimming pared 5 bases from V and 6 bases from J, leaving 18 bases between. CDR1 is SGHRS and CDR2 is YFSETQ in the germline V gene. This CDR3 spans 15 amino acids. TCRdb independently ran MiXCR on the 5' RACE reads; one entry per CDR3 protein. This sample carries about 7,800 distinct CDR3 sequences, roughly 9.2% of them seen once, and the ten largest clones take approximately 46%. This clonotype was detected ten times or more. Specified time point: sample taken at primary tumor resection. The receptor comes from a male donor with early-stage non-small cell lung cancer. Sample: PBMCs, taken at surgery. The J gene is TRBJ2-1, the V gene TRBV5-1; no clear D. The CDR3 DNA reads as TGCGCCAGCAGTTCGGGTTCGTTAGGAAGCAATGAGCAGTTCTTC. It specifies CASSSGSLGSNEQFF. Looking up the rest from reference TRBV5-1 and TRBJ2-1 gives the full variable domain: KAGVTQTPRYLIKTRGQQVTLSCSPISGHRSVSWYQQTPGQGLQFLFEYFSETQRNKGNFPGRFSGRQFSNSRSEMNVSTLELGDSALYLCASSSGSLGSNEQFFGPGTRLTVL.